These T cell receptor beta chains were read from a single sample in a study of control samples from healthy donors and cancer patients. The data were produced by immunoSEQ multiplex PCR, yet TCRdb's version contains in-frame clones alone and is incomplete. This table has about 86,000 clones, approximately 93% appearing once. Specimen: blood. The source of these receptors is a woman in her twenties or thirties in good health. The CDR3 runs from the conserved cysteine through the conserved F or W. The D gene is left open where the match is weak. Some rows mark clone size as missing; the rest say once, few, many or name a class of expanded clone.

V gene: TRBV18
clone size: .
J gene: TRBJ1-4
D gene: TRBD1
CDR3 DNA: TGTGCCAGCTCACCCTGGGACAGGGGTGAAAAACTGTTTTTT
CDR3 protein: CASSPWDRGEKLFF

V gene: TRBV27
clone size: .
J gene: TRBJ2-7
D gene: TRBD1
CDR3 DNA: TGTGCCAGCAGTTTTTTGGACAGGGCGTACGAGCAGTACTTC
CDR3 protein: CASSFLDRAYEQYF

V gene: TRBV28
clone size: once
J gene: TRBJ2-4
D gene: TRBD2
CDR3 DNA: TGTGCCAGCAGTCGGACTAGCTTAGCCAAAAACATTCAGTACTTC
CDR3 protein: CASSRTSLAKNIQYF

V gene: TRBV5-1
clone size: .
J gene: TRBJ2-3
D gene: .
CDR3 DNA: TGCGCCAGCAGCTTGGTTCCGGGCACGACAGATACGCAGTATTTT
CDR3 protein: CASSLVPGTTDTQYF

V gene: TRBV11-2
clone size: .
J gene: TRBJ2-2
D gene: .
CDR3 DNA: TGTGCCAGCAGCTTAGCCACACAGGGTACCGGGGAGCTGTTTTTT
CDR3 protein: CASSLATQGTGELFF

V gene: TRBV20-1
clone size: .
J gene: TRBJ1-2
D gene: .
CDR3 DNA: TGCAGTGCTAGTTCTTCTAACTATGGCTACACCTTC
CDR3 protein: CSASSSNYGYTF

V gene: TRBV5-6
clone size: .
J gene: TRBJ1-3
D gene: .
CDR3 DNA: TGTGCCAGCAGCTTGTGGGGTTCGGGAAACACCATATATTTT
CDR3 protein: CASSLWGSGNTIYF

V gene: TRBV7-9
clone size: .
J gene: TRBJ1-2
D gene: .
CDR3 DNA: TGTGCCAGCAGCTTAAATCTCTATGGCTACACCTTC
CDR3 protein: CASSLNLYGYTF

V gene: TRBV5-6
clone size: .
J gene: TRBJ1-2
D gene: TRBD1
CDR3 DNA: TGTGCCAGCAGCTTGGAAGGGGGCTGGTTCACCTTC
CDR3 protein: CASSLEGGWFTF

V gene: TRBV28
clone size: few
J gene: TRBJ1-5
D gene: TRBD1
CDR3 DNA: TGTGCCAGCAGTCTTAACAGGGGGCGCGTTTTTGGCAATCAGCCCCAGCATTTT
CDR3 protein: CASSLNRGRVFGNQPQHF

V gene: TRBV3-1/TRBV3-2
clone size: .
J gene: TRBJ2-7
D gene: TRBD2
CDR3 DNA: TGTGCCAGCAGCCCAACCGGGACTAGCGGGGGGTCCGAGCAGTACTTC
CDR3 protein: CASSPTGTSGGSEQYF

V gene: TRBV3-1/TRBV3-2
clone size: .
J gene: TRBJ2-1
D gene: .
CDR3 DNA: TGTGCCAGCAGCCAAGGACTTGGGCAGTTCTTC
CDR3 protein: CASSQGLGQFF

V gene: TRBV19
clone size: .
J gene: TRBJ1-5
D gene: TRBD1
CDR3 DNA: TGTGCCAGTAGTAGTGGGACAGGGGGCAATCAGCCCCAGCATTTT
CDR3 protein: CASSSGTGGNQPQHF

V gene: TRBV28
clone size: .
J gene: TRBJ1-5
D gene: .
CDR3 DNA: TGTGCCAGCAGGCAAAAGACAGACCTCAGCAATCAGCCCCAGCATTTT
CDR3 protein: CASRQKTDLSNQPQHF

V gene: TRBV7-6
clone size: .
J gene: TRBJ2-1
D gene: .
CDR3 DNA: TGTGCCAGCAGTCGGACTTCCTACAATGAGCAGTTCTTC
CDR3 protein: CASSRTSYNEQFF

V gene: TRBV3-1/TRBV3-2
clone size: .
J gene: TRBJ2-3
D gene: .
CDR3 DNA: TGTGCCAGCAGCAAAACCCCGGGAAACACAGATACGCAGTATTTT
CDR3 protein: CASSKTPGNTDTQYF

V gene: TRBV7-3
clone size: once
J gene: TRBJ1-1
D gene: TRBD1
CDR3 DNA: TGTGCCAGCAGCTCGGACAGGGGGCGAAAAGCTTTCTTT
CDR3 protein: CASSSDRGRKAFF

V gene: TRBV27
clone size: .
J gene: TRBJ2-7
D gene: TRBD2
CDR3 DNA: TGTGCCAGCAGAGTCACGGGGGGAAACGAGCAGTACTTC
CDR3 protein: CASRVTGGNEQYF

V gene: TRBV2
clone size: .
J gene: TRBJ1-4
D gene: .
CDR3 DNA: TGTGCCAGCAGTGACGGGGGTGCTAATGAAAAACTGTTTTTT
CDR3 protein: CASSDGGANEKLFF

V gene: TRBV6-5
clone size: once
J gene: TRBJ1-1
D gene: .
CDR3 DNA: TGTGCCAGCAGCGCCAGGGATCTCGCTTTCTTT
CDR3 protein: CASSARDLAFF

V gene: TRBV7-9
clone size: .
J gene: TRBJ2-1
D gene: .
CDR3 DNA: TGTGCCAGCAGCTTAGCTGGACAGTCCTACAATGAGCAGTTCTTC
CDR3 protein: CASSLAGQSYNEQFF

V gene: TRBV7-9
clone size: .
J gene: TRBJ2-7
D gene: .
CDR3 DNA: TGTGCCAGCAGCTCGACTAGTTACTACGAGCAGTACTTC
CDR3 protein: CASSSTSYYEQYF

V gene: TRBV5-5
clone size: .
J gene: TRBJ1-5
D gene: .
CDR3 DNA: TGTGCCAGCAGCTTGAGGGTCAATCAGCCCCAGCATTTT
CDR3 protein: CASSLRVNQPQHF

V gene: TRBV6-5
clone size: .
J gene: TRBJ2-1
D gene: .
CDR3 DNA: TGTGCCAGCAGTCGGGCGCGGACCTACAATGAGCAGTTCTTC
CDR3 protein: CASSRARTYNEQFF

V gene: TRBV11-2
clone size: .
J gene: TRBJ1-6
D gene: .
CDR3 DNA: TGTGCCAGCAGCTTAGGTGGCTGGGGCCGGTCCTATAATTCACCCCTCCACTTT
CDR3 protein: CASSLGGWGRSYNSPLHF

V gene: TRBV6-5
clone size: .
J gene: TRBJ2-7
D gene: TRBD1
CDR3 DNA: TGTGCCAGCAGTCCGGGACAGGGGTCCTACGAGCAGTACTTC
CDR3 protein: CASSPGQGSYEQYF

V gene: TRBV10-2
clone size: .
J gene: TRBJ2-7
D gene: TRBD2
CDR3 DNA: TGCGCCAGCACCGGGACATCACCGGGACTAGCGGGAGGGCCCCACGAGCAGTACTTC
CDR3 protein: CASTGTSPGLAGGPHEQYF

V gene: TRBV9
clone size: .
J gene: TRBJ2-1
D gene: TRBD2
CDR3 DNA: TGTGCCAGCAGCGCGGCGGGACTAGCGGGAAGCAATGAGCAGTTCTTC
CDR3 protein: CASSAAGLAGSNEQFF

V gene: TRBV2
clone size: .
J gene: TRBJ2-1
D gene: .
CDR3 DNA: TGTGCCAGCAGTGACCGCCCGGGACTGCGCTCCTACAATGAGCAGTTCTTC
CDR3 protein: CASSDRPGLRSYNEQFF

V gene: TRBV27
clone size: .
J gene: TRBJ2-7
D gene: TRBD2
CDR3 DNA: TGTGCCAGCAGTTTATCCCCTAGCGGGATTTACGAGCAGTACTTC
CDR3 protein: CASSLSPSGIYEQYF

V gene: TRBV5-6
clone size: .
J gene: TRBJ2-1
D gene: .
CDR3 DNA: TGTGCCAGCAGGAGGTCGGTCCCCAATGAGCAGTTCTTC
CDR3 protein: CASRRSVPNEQFF

V gene: TRBV28
clone size: .
J gene: TRBJ2-2
D gene: .
CDR3 DNA: TGTGCCAGCGTTACGGGCGGGGTCGGGGAGCTGTTTTTT
CDR3 protein: CASVTGGVGELFF

V gene: TRBV14
clone size: .
J gene: TRBJ2-5
D gene: TRBD1
CDR3 DNA: TGTGCCAGCAGCCAGTACGGACAGGGAGTGGGTCAAGAGACCCAGTACTTC
CDR3 protein: CASSQYGQGVGQETQYF

V gene: TRBV6-1
clone size: .
J gene: TRBJ1-2
D gene: .
CDR3 DNA: TGTGCCAGCAGTGAAGCCCCGATACTCTATGGCTACACCTTC
CDR3 protein: CASSEAPILYGYTF

V gene: TRBV6-5
clone size: .
J gene: TRBJ1-3
D gene: .
CDR3 DNA: TGTGCCAGCAGTTACTCCGGGGTATCTGGAAACACCATATATTTT
CDR3 protein: CASSYSGVSGNTIYF

V gene: TRBV20-1
clone size: once
J gene: TRBJ1-5
D gene: .
CDR3 DNA: TGCAGTGCTAGTGATGGGGGCCTTCGGCCCCAGCATTTT
CDR3 protein: CSASDGGLRPQHF

V gene: TRBV6-6
clone size: .
J gene: TRBJ1-2
D gene: .
CDR3 DNA: TGTGCCAGCAGTTACGGGGAGACAGGTGGTGGCTACACCTTC
CDR3 protein: CASSYGETGGGYTF

V gene: TRBV21-1
clone size: once
J gene: TRBJ2-5
D gene: .
CDR3 DNA: TGTGCCAGCAGCAAAGTCCCCACAGGGACAGAGACCCAGTACTTC
CDR3 protein: CASSKVPTGTETQYF

V gene: TRBV27
clone size: .
J gene: TRBJ2-7
D gene: TRBD2
CDR3 DNA: TGTGCCAGCAGTTGGACTAGCGGAGGGGAGTACGAGCAGTACTTC
CDR3 protein: CASSWTSGGEYEQYF

V gene: TRBV19
clone size: .
J gene: TRBJ2-3
D gene: TRBD2
CDR3 DNA: TGTGCCAGTAACTTAGGGCTAGCGGGAAGCACAGATACGCAGTATTTT
CDR3 protein: CASNLGLAGSTDTQYF